This T cell receptor (beta chain) was sequenced during a study of tissue T cells after allogeneic stem cell transplantation. The data were produced by immunoSEQ multiplex PCR, yet TCRdb's version contains in-frame clones alone and is incomplete. The table lists tens of thousands of clones, around four fifths of them singletons, with approximately 7.7% in the top ten. The CDR3 runs to 16 residues. Germline CDR1 reads LNHNV; CDR2 reads YYDKDF (reference sequence). Deletions cut 0 bases from V and 2 bases from J, with 11 bases between. The sample was tissue from the ileum, taken at autopsy. This chain joins TRBV15 and TRBJ1-3; D not certain. The clonotype comes from an older female donor with lung cancer. This CDR3 is CATSRDSPGAGNTIYF. The CDR3 region has the DNA TGTGCCACCAGCAGAGATTCTCCGGGAGCTGGAAACACCATATATTTT. Using reference TRBV15 and TRBJ1-3 for the parts outside the CDR3, the full variable domain is DAMVIQNPRYQVTQFGKPVTLSCSQTLNHNVMYWYQQKSSQAPKLLFHYYDKDFNNEADTPDNFQSRRPNTSFCFLDIRSPGLGDTAMYLCATSRDSPGAGNTIYFGEGSWLTVV.